The entry below gives a single T cell receptor beta chain sequence along with its context. It has no known antigen specificity. No much larger clone exists at a distance of one base, and base qualities are not known. The sample contains more than one DNA sequence encoding this CDR3. The sample belongs to a study of T cells in tumors after PD-1 blockade (dated by TCRdb to the late 2010s). Study-level background: Patients with prior checkpoint blockade, systemic immunosuppressant use, or recent radiotherapy or other anti-cancer therapy within 4 weeks were excluded. To compare clonotypes in blood versus tumor, bulk TCR sequencing was run on roughly 10 peripheral blood samples drawn from about five patients. On average, peripheral blood samples had 113,528 TCR templates (range about 23,000-260,000) and some 40,000 unique clonotypes. Paired single-cell RNA and TCR sequencing was done in the study on site-matched tumors from patients with BCC or SCC, both before and after anti-PD-1 therapy. Ongoing daily vismodegib 150 mg was also given to a subset of patients during anti-PD-1 treatment. RECIST version 1.1 was used to assess clinical response. Treatment consisted of either cemiplimab 350 mg every 2 weeks or pembrolizumab 200 mg every 3 weeks.

Deep TCRbeta sequencing was performed with the immunoSEQ platform. Turning to the authors' computational methods: Only productive rearrangements were exported from the immunoSEQ Analyzer for downstream analysis. T cell phenotypes were assigned to bulk TCRbeta clonotypes by matching to single-cell RNA+TCR-seq clones sharing the same TCRbeta sequence. Tumor enrichment of a clone was calculated by dividing the clone's tumor frequency by the clone's PBMC frequency, both taken from bulk TCR sequencing. TCRs were sorted with GLIPH into specificity groups, meaning clusters of distinct TCRs that share CDR3 motifs and likely recognize common antigens. TCRdb stores this immuneACCESS table with in-frame sequences only. Part of the clones is absent; in the studies checked, under half of the shortfall reflects unresolved V genes, and no reason is known for the rest. V, J and clone size derive from that table, while D and trimming were established from the DNA sequence. The sample yields 60,000 to 75,000 clones; about 74% were counted once. Approximately 4.5% of the sample goes to the ten largest clones.

CDR1 and CDR2 (SQVTM, ANQGSEA) derive from the germline V gene. The germline V end is reduced by 6 bases and the J end by 6 bases; junction bases left unmatched: 8. The CDR3 measures 14 amino acids from cysteine to phenylalanine. Only the CDR3 region is kept as DNA, spanning 42 bases read in frame from base 1. The full study reports these points: The source of novel T cell clones was not identified, and lymphoid organs or rare unexpanded clones within the tumor or the tumor periphery could be included among the possible sources. About 41% of tumor TCR clonotypes were detected in blood, and some novel exhausted tumor clones were observed in pre-treatment blood, which was taken as suggesting peripheral recruitment.

Per the publication, the time point label means: after anti-PD-1 therapy. Genomic DNA extracted from tumor biopsies or peripheral blood was used for bulk TCRbeta sequencing, with input ranging from roughly 616 ng to 6,004 ng. All patients had histologically proven advanced or metastatic basal or squamous cell carcinoma and were poor candidates for surgical resection. The basal cell carcinoma cohort was made up of around eleven patients, and bulk tumor TCR sequencing was performed for roughly 8 of these patients. The TCR was taken from a human donor with basal cell carcinoma. The chain is encoded by TRBV29-1 joined to TRBJ2-2; 9 central nucleotides agree with TRBD2. The sample here was PBMCs, taken after anti-PD-1 treatment. The nucleotides are TGCAGCGTGGAGGGCGGGGGGGCCGCCGGGGAGCTGTTTTTT. Translated, this is CSVEGGGAAGELFF.